The 19 T cell receptor beta chains listed next were all sequenced from one sample in a study of T cell changes during pregnancy in multiple sclerosis. Sequencing used immunoSEQ multiplex PCR; TCRdb keeps in-frame clones, though not all of them. The repertoire holds about 36,000 clones, around 91% seen once, with approximately 10% in the top ten. Source: CD8+ T cells from peripheral blood mononuclear cells, taken in the third trimester of pregnancy. These TCRs come from a female donor with multiple sclerosis, enrolled in a pregnancy study.

This CDR3 is CASSTGLYNEQFF. The CDR3 bases are TGTGCCAGTAGTACTGGACTCTACAATGAGCAGTTCTTC. This chain joins TRBV19 and TRBJ2-1; tentatively, D is TRBD2 (5 bases). Germline CDR1 and CDR2: LNHDA and SQIVND (reference sequence). The CDR3 covers 13 residues. V lost 4 bases, J lost 3 bases, and 7 bases lay in between. Complete variable domain (other parts from reference TRBV19 and TRBJ2-1): DGGITQSPKYLFRKEGQNVTLSCEQNLNHDAMYWYRQDPGQGLRLIYYSQIVNDFQKGDIAEGYSVSREKKESFPLTVTSAQKNPTAFYLCASSTGLYNEQFFGPGTRLTVL.

The chain is built from TRBV7-9 and TRBJ1-2; perhaps TRBD1 as D (5 bases). V lost 3 bases to trimming and J lost 0 bases, with 8 bases between them. The CDR3 runs 14 residues. Germline lookup yields CDR1 SEHNR and CDR2 FQNEAQ (reference sequence). CDR3 nucleotides: TGTGCCAGCAGCTTTCCAGGGACTAACTATGGCTACACCTTC. Encoded protein: CASSFPGTNYGYTF.

The chain links TRBV4-3 to TRBJ1-2; D not resolved. CDR1 is LGHNA, CDR2 YSLEER, per germline. The CDR3 contains 15 residues. Trimming stripped 5 bases from V and 5 bases from J, with 18 bases between. This CDR3 is CASSVGLAVGYGYTF. The CDR3 DNA is TGCGCCAGCAGCGTAGGACTGGCGGTGGGTTATGGCTACACCTTC.

The rearrangement uses TRBV6-5 and TRBJ1-5; tentatively, D is TRBD1 (5 bases). V lost 6 bases and J lost 2, with 11 bases in between. The germline gives CDR1 MNHEY, CDR2 SVGAGI. The CDR3 totals 14 residues. This CDR3 reads CASSPTGGNQPQHF. In nucleotides, the CDR3 is TGTGCCAGCAGCCCCACAGGAGGCAATCAGCCCCAGCATTTT.

The chain joins TRBV7-9 to TRBJ2-6; tentative D call: TRBD1 (5 bases). V was trimmed by 6 bases and J by 2 bases, leaving 11 bases between them. Germline V gene sequence: CDR1 SEHNR, CDR2 FQNEAQ (reference sequence). The CDR3 runs to 15 residues. For the CDR3, the DNA is TGTGCCAGCAGGCACGACAGCGCTGGGGCCAACGTCCTGACTTTC. Protein: CASRHDSAGANVLTF.

V and J are TRBV5-1 and TRBJ1-2, with D maybe TRBD1 (6 bases). The CDR3 has 15 amino acids. The germline CDR1 and CDR2 sequences are SGHRS and YFSETQ. V was pared by 0 bases and J by 6 bases, with 15 bases between. The CDR3 DNA sequence: TGCGCCAGCAGCTTGGATAGGGGGAGAAACGATGGCTACACCTTC. Residues: CASSLDRGRNDGYTF.

The gene calls are TRBV29-1 and TRBJ2-7; D perhaps matches TRBD2 (5 bases). Germline values: CDR1 SQVTM, CDR2 ANQGSEA. V was cut by 6 bases and J by 2 bases, with 11 bases left in between. The CDR3 has 12 amino acids. CDR3 amino acids: CSVLRGPYEQYF. The CDR3 DNA reads TGCAGCGTATTGCGAGGGCCCTACGAGCAGTACTTC.

This clone was seen once. V and J are TRBV6-1 and TRBJ2-3; 8 nucleotides match TRBD2. Germline-derived CDR1 and CDR2 are MNHNS and SASEGT. Trimming at V came to 7 bases and at J to 3 bases, leaving 6 bases not matched to a gene. The CDR3 loop spans 14 amino acids. In DNA, the CDR3 is TGTGCCAGCACGGGAGGGCGGGAAACAGATACGCAGTATTTT. Protein sequence: CASTGGRETDTQYF.

The CDR3 DNA follows: TGTGCCAGCTCCAAAATAGCGGGGGGGCTTCGCAATGAGCAGTTCTTC. Translation: CASSKIAGGLRNEQFF. This rearrangement joins TRBV2 to TRBJ2-1; the match to TRBD2 covers 11 bases. CDR1 is SNHLY and CDR2 is FYNNEI in the germline V gene. This CDR3 comprises 16 residues. With 8 bases clipped from V and 6 bases from J, the junction kept 12 bases outside the gene matches.

This chain links TRBV5-1 with TRBJ1-4; D gene uncertain. The CDR3 runs to 18 residues. V lost 2 bases, J lost 5 bases, and 22 bases lay in between. The germline gives CDR1 SGHRS, CDR2 YFSETQ. The CDR3 bases are TGCGCCAGCAGCTTTTCGGTTCGGGCCCCAAGACTAAATGAAAAACTGTTTTTT. It yields the protein CASSFSVRAPRLNEKLFF. The variable domain in full, completed from reference TRBV5-1 and TRBJ1-4, reads KAGVTQTPRYLIKTRGQQVTLSCSPISGHRSVSWYQQTPGQGLQFLFEYFSETQRNKGNFPGRFSGRQFSNSRSEMNVSTLELGDSALYLCASSFSVRAPRLNEKLFFGSGTQLSVL.

The genes are TRBV27 and TRBJ2-5, with a tentative D call TRBD2 (5 bases). CDR1 is MNHEY, CDR2 SMNVEV, per germline (reference sequence). The CDR3 has 17 residues. V lost 2 bases and J lost 1, with 17 bases in between. DNA for the CDR3: TGTGCCAGCAGTTTACGGGGAATAGTTACAGTCCAAGAGACCCAGTACTTC. Translated, it gives CASSLRGIVTVQETQYF.

The CDR3 reads CASSVGAQGIIAGELFF. For the CDR3, the DNA is TGTGCCAGCAGCGTAGGAGCTCAGGGGATCATTGCCGGGGAGCTGTTTTTT. The chain recombines TRBV9 with TRBJ2-2, with TRBD1 as a possible D gene (6 bases). V shed 0 bases and J shed 6 bases, with 18 bases lying between them. The germline V gene has CDR1 SGDLS and CDR2 YYNGEE. This CDR3 is built from 17 residues.

This chain connects TRBV7-2 to TRBJ1-2; D is perhaps TRBD1 (6 bases). V lost 5 bases to trimming and J lost 0 bases, with 13 bases between them. The CDR3 has 15 residues. Germline V CDR1 and CDR2: SGHTA, FQGNSA. Written as DNA, the CDR3 is TGTGCCAGCAGCCGTGTGGACAGCACTAACTATGGCTACACCTTC. It specifies CASSRVDSTNYGYTF. The variable domain in full, completed from reference TRBV7-2 and TRBJ1-2, reads GAGVSQSPSNKVTEKGKDVELRCDPISGHTALYWYRQSLGQGLEFLIYFQGNSAPDKSGLPSDRFSAERTGGSVSTLTIQRTQQEDSAVYLCASSRVDSTNYGYTFGSGTRLTVV.

J is TRBJ1-5 and V is TRBV30, with TRBD1 matching 10 bases. Germline V gives CDR1 GTSNPN, CDR2 SVGIG (reference sequence). This CDR3 contains 15 residues. Trimming removed 3 bases from V and 5 bases from J; junction bases left unmatched: 7. CDR3 coding DNA: TGTGCCTGGAGCGTGGGACAGGGGAGAGATCAGCCCCAGCATTTT. Translated: CAWSVGQGRDQPQHF.

The chain combines TRBV4-1 with TRBJ1-2; D possibly corresponds to TRBD1 (6 bases). V lost 0 bases and J 7 bases, leaving 12 bases between the germline ends. This CDR3 is 14 amino acids long. The germline gives CDR1 MGHRA, CDR2 YSYEKL. The CDR3 DNA reads TGCGCCAGCAGCCAAGAGTGGGGGCTAGGTGGCTACACCTTC. Translated: CASSQEWGLGGYTF.

The chain has TRBV27 and TRBJ2-7; tentatively, D is TRBD1 (5 bases). Germline lookup yields CDR1 MNHEY and CDR2 SMNVEV (reference sequence). The V end lost 3 bases, the J end lost 6 bases, and 9 bases lay between the germline ends. There are 12 residues in the CDR3. The CDR3 DNA sequence: TGTGCCAGCAGTTTTACAGGCTCCGAGCAGTACTTC. Protein: CASSFTGSEQYF.

This clone was counted once. The genes are TRBV7-9 and TRBJ2-2; D is possibly TRBD2 (6 bases). Germline V gene data show CDR1 as SEHNR and CDR2 as FQNEAQ (reference sequence). V dropped 1 base and J dropped 6 bases, with 12 bases sitting between them. This CDR3 has 15 amino acids. CDR3 in amino acids: CASSLVGTQAGELFF. The DNA of the CDR3 is TGTGCCAGCAGCTTAGTTGGGACTCAGGCCGGGGAGCTGTTTTTT.

The chain joins TRBV7-2 to TRBJ1-2; unclear D gene. Germline CDR1 and CDR2: SGHTA and FQGNSA. V was trimmed by 2 bases and J by 6 bases, leaving 13 bases between them. The CDR3 has 14 residues. This chain's CDR3 is CASSLHSKEDGYTF. Written as DNA, the CDR3 is TGTGCCAGCAGCTTACACAGCAAGGAAGATGGCTACACCTTC. Using reference TRBV7-2 and TRBJ1-2 for the parts outside the CDR3, the full variable domain is GAGVSQSPSNKVTEKGKDVELRCDPISGHTALYWYRQSLGQGLEFLIYFQGNSAPDKSGLPSDRFSAERTGGSVSTLTIQRTQQEDSAVYLCASSLHSKEDGYTFGSGTRLTVV.

The J gene is TRBJ2-7, the V gene TRBV6-5, with a tentative D call TRBD1 (5 bases). Germline V lookup: CDR1 MNHEY, CDR2 SVGAGI. The V end was cut by 0 bases, the J end by 3 bases, with 12 bases between. CDR3 length: 15 residues. As DNA, the CDR3 is TGTGCCAGCAGTTACTCGCAGGGATCCTACTACGAGCAGTACTTC. It yields the protein CASSYSQGSYYEQYF.